This T cell receptor (beta chain) was sequenced for a study of T-cell reconstitution after alpha-beta-depleted transplantation in children. Overall study results and limits: One year post-transplant, T-cell counts and diversity were largely derived from T cells produced anew. For some patients, TCRbeta diversity was high at day 60 because of recipient T cells and thymic progenitors that survived. Reports say that about two months after transplant, the alpha-beta T cells came out of several hundred graft clones that had expanded.

There are a few counts of this clonotype. Antigen unknown. The CDR3 contains 15 residues. V shed 5 bases and J 2 bases; nucleotides not matched to a gene: 7. The germline V gene encodes CDR1 SGDLS and CDR2 YYNGEE. As it was prepared, the TCRbeta library received unique molecular identifiers. TCRdb passed the PCR reads through MiXCR, listing each CDR3 protein once. The repertoire holds approximately 89,000 distinct CDR3 sequences, with roughly 15% as singletons. The sequence was obtained from a male patient between 2 and 9 years old who had a stem cell transplant for acute lymphoblastic leukemia, so the T cells may come from the graft donor. The V and J genes are TRBV9 and TRBJ2-1, with TRBD2 matching 7 bases. The sequencing here drew on PBMCs, mostly from graft donor cells, taken 180 days after TCRalphabeta/CD19-depleted stem cell transplant. The CDR3 protein is CASSLAGDPYNEQFF. The CDR3 DNA is TGTGCCAGCAGTTTAGCGGGCGATCCCTACAATGAGCAGTTCTTC. Drawing the rest from reference TRBV9 and TRBJ2-1, the complete variable domain is DSGVTQTPKHLITATGQRVTLRCSPRSGDLSVYWYQQSLDQGLQFLIQYYNGEERAKGNILERFSAQQFPDLHSELNLSSLELGDSALYFCASSLAGDPYNEQFFGPGTRLTVL.